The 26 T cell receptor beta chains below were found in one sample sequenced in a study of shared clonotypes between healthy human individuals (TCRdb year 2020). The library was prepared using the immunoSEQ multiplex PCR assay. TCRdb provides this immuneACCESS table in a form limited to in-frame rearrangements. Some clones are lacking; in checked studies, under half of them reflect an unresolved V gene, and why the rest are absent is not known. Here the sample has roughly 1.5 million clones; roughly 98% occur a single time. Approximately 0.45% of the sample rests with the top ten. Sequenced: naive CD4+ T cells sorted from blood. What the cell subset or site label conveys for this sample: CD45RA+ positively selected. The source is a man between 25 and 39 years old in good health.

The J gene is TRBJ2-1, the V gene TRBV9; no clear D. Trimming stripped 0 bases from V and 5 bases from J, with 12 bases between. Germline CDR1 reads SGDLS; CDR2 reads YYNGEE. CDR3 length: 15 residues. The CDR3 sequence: CASSVAGGRDNEQFF. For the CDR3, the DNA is TGTGCCAGCAGCGTAGCGGGCGGTAGGGACAATGAGCAGTTCTTC. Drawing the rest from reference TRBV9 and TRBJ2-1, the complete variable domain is DSGVTQTPKHLITATGQRVTLRCSPRSGDLSVYWYQQSLDQGLQFLIQYYNGEERAKGNILERFSAQQFPDLHSELNLSSLELGDSALYFCASSVAGGRDNEQFFGPGTRLTVL.

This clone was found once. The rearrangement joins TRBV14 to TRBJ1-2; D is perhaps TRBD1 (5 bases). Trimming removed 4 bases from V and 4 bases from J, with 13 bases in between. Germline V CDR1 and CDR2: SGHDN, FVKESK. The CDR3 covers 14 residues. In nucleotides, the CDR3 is TGTGCCAGCAGCCCCCAACAGGCGCTCTATGGCTACACCTTC. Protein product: CASSPQQALYGYTF.

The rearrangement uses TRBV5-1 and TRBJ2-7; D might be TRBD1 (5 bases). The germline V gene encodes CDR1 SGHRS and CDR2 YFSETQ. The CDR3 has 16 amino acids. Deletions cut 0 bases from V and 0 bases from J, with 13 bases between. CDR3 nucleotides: TGCGCCAGCAGCTTGGCAGGCAGGGCTTACTCCTACGAGCAGTACTTC. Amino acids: CASSLAGRAYSYEQYF.

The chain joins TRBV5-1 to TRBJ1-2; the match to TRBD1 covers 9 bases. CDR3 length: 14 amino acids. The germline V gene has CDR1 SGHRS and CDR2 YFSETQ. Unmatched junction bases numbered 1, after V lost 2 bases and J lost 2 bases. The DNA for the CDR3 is TGCGCCAGCAGCTTTACAGGGGGCAACTATGGCTACACCTTC. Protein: CASSFTGGNYGYTF.

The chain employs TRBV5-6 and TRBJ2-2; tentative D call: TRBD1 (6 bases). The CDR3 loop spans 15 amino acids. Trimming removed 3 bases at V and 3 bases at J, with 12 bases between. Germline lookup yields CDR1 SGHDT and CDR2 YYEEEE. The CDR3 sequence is CASSSGTLYTGELFF. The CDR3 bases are TGTGCCAGCAGCTCCGGGACACTATACACCGGGGAGCTGTTTTTT.

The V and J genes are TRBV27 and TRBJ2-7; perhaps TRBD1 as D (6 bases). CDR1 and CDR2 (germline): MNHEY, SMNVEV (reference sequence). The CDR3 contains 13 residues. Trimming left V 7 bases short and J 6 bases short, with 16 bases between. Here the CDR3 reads CASKVQGRGEQYF. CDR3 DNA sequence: TGTGCCAGCAAGGTACAGGGTAGAGGCGAGCAGTACTTC.

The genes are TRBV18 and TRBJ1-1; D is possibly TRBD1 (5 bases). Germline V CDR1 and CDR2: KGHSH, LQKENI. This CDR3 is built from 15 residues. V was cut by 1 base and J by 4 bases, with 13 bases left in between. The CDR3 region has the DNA TGTGCCAGCTCACCACTGGAGGGGAGAGGCACTGAAGCTTTCTTT. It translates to CASSPLEGRGTEAFF.

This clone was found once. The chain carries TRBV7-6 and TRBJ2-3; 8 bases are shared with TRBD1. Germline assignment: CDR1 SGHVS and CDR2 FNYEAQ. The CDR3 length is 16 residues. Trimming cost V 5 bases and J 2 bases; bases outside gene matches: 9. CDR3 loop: CASSPGTGALTDTQYF. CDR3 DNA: TGTGCCAGCAGCCCTGGGACAGGAGCCCTCACAGATACGCAGTATTTT.

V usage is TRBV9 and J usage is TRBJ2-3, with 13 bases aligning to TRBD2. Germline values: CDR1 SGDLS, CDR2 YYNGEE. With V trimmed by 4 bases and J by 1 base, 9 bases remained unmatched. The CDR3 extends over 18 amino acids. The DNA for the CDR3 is TGTGCCAGCAGCACAAGACGACTAGCGGGAGGTGGCACAGATACGCAGTATTTT. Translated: CASSTRRLAGGGTDTQYF.

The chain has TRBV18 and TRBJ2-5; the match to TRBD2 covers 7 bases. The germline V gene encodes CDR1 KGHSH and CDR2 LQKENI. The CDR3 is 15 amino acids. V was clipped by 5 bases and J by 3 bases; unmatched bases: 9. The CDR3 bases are TGTGCCAGCTCAATGACCCCGGGACTAAAAGAGACCCAGTACTTC. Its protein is CASSMTPGLKETQYF.

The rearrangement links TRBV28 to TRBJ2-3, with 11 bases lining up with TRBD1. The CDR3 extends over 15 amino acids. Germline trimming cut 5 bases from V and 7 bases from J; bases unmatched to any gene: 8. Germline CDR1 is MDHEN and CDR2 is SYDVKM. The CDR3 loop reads CASSETGTGGYTQYF. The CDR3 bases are TGTGCCAGCAGTGAGACCGGGACAGGGGGATATACGCAGTATTTT.

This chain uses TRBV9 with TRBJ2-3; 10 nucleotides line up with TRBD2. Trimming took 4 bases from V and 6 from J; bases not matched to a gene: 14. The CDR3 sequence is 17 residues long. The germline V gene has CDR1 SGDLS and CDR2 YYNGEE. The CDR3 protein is CASSPEAGTSVADTQYF. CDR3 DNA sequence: TGTGCCAGCAGCCCAGAAGCTGGGACTAGCGTAGCCGATACGCAGTATTTT.

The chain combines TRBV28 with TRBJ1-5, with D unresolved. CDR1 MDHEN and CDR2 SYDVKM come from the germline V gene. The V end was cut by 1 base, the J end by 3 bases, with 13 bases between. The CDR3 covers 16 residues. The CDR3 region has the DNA TGTGCCAGCAGTTTATATGGTGGGCCCCCCAATCAGCCCCAGCATTTT. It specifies CASSLYGGPPNQPQHF. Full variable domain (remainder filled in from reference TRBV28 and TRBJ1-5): DVKVTQSSRYLVKRTGEKVFLECVQDMDHENMFWYRQDPGLGLRLIYFSYDVKMKEKGDIPEGYSVSREKKERFSLILESASTNQTSMYLCASSLYGGPPNQPQHFGDGTRLSIL.

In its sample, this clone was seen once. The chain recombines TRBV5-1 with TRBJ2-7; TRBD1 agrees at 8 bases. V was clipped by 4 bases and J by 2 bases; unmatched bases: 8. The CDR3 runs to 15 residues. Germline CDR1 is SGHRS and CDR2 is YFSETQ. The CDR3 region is CASSGGTGDTYEQYF. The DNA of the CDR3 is TGCGCCAGCAGCGGCGGGACAGGCGATACCTACGAGCAGTACTTC. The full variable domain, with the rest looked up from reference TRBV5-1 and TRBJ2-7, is KAGVTQTPRYLIKTRGQQVTLSCSPISGHRSVSWYQQTPGQGLQFLFEYFSETQRNKGNFPGRFSGRQFSNSRSEMNVSTLELGDSALYLCASSGGTGDTYEQYFGPGTRLTVT.

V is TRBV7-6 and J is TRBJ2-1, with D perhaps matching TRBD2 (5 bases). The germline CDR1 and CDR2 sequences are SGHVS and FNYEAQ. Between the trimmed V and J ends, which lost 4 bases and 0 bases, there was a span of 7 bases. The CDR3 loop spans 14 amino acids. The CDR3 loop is CASSSGGSYNEQFF. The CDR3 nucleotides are TGTGCCAGCAGCTCCGGAGGCTCCTACAATGAGCAGTTCTTC.

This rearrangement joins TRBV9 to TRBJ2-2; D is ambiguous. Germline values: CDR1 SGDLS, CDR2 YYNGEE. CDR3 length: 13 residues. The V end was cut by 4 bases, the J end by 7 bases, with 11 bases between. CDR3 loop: CASSPRTVGELFF. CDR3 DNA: TGTGCCAGCAGCCCAAGGACCGTCGGGGAGCTGTTTTTT.

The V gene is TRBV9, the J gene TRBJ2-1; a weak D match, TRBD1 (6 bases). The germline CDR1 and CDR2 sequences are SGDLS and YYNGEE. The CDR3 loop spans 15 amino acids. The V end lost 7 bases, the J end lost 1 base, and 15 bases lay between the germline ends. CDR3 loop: CASSSGDGSYNEQFF. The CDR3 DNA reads TGTGCCAGCTCCTCAGGGGACGGGTCCTACAATGAGCAGTTCTTC.

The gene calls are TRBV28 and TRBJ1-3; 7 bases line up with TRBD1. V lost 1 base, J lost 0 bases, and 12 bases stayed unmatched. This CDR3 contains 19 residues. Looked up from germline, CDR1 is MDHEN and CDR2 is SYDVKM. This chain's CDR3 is CASSLLGRGARSSGNTIYF. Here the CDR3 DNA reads TGTGCCAGCAGTTTATTGGGCAGGGGGGCGAGGTCCTCTGGAAACACCATATATTTT.

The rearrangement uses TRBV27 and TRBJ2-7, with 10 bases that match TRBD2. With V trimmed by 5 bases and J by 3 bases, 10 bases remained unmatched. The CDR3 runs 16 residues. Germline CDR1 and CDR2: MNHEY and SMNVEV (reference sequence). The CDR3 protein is CASSLGTSAAHYEQYF. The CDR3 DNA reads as TGTGCCAGCAGTCTCGGGACTAGCGCGGCCCACTACGAGCAGTACTTC.

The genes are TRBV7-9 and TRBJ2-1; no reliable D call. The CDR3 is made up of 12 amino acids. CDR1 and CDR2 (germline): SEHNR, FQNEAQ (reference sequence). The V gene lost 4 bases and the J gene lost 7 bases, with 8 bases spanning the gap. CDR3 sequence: CASSSGQNEQFF. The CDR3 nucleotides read TGTGCCAGCAGCTCCGGTCAGAATGAGCAGTTCTTC.

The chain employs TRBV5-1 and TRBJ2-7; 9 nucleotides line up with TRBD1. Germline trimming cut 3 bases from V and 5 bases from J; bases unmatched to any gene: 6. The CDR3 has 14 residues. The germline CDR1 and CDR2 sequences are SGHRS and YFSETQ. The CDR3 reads CASSSGTGRHEQYF. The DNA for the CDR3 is TGCGCCAGCAGCTCCGGGACAGGGAGGCACGAGCAGTACTTC.

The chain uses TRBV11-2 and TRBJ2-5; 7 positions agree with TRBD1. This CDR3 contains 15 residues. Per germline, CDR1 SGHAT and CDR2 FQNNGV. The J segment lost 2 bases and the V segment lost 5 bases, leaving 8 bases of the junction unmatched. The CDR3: CASSEGTDWQETQYF. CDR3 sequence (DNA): TGTGCCAGCAGCGAGGGGACAGATTGGCAAGAGACCCAGTACTTC.

This chain's CDR3 is CASSKTGGGGYTF. The CDR3 coding sequence is TGCGCCAGCAGCAAGACAGGGGGAGGAGGCTACACCTTC. The chain couples TRBV4-1 to TRBJ1-2, with TRBD1 matching over 9 bases. Germline V gives CDR1 MGHRA, CDR2 YSYEKL. The CDR3 covers 13 residues. V gave up 5 bases and J gave up 8 bases; unmatched junction bases: 6.

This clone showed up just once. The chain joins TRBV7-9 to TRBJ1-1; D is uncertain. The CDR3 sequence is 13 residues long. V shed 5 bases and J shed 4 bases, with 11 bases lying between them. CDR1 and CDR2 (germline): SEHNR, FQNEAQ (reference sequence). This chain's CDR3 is CASSPPWGTEAFF. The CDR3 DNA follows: TGTGCCAGCAGCCCGCCGTGGGGCACTGAAGCTTTCTTT.

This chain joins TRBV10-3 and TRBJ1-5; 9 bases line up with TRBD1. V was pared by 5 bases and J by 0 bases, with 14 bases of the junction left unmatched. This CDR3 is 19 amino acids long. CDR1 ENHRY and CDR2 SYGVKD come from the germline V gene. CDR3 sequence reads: CAISSGQGKGIHSNQPQHF. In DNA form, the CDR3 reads TGTGCCATCAGTAGCGGACAGGGGAAGGGGATCCATAGCAATCAGCCCCAGCATTTT.

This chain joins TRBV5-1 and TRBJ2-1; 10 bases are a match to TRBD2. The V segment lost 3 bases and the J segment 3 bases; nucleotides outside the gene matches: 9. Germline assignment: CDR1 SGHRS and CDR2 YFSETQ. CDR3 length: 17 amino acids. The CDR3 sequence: CASSSTLEREGYNEQFF. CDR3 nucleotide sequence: TGCGCCAGCAGCTCCACCTTGGAGCGGGAGGGCTACAATGAGCAGTTCTTC.